This paragraph reports one T cell receptor beta chain. Germline V CDR1 and CDR2: SEHNR, FQNEAQ (reference sequence). The CDR3 spans 14 residues. Deletions cut 8 bases from V and 1 base from J, with 13 bases between. Original data processing: Amplifying reference gene primers gave estimates of nucleated cell counts. The table came from immunoSEQ multiplex PCR; TCRdb's copy has only in-frame clones and leaves some out. V, J and clone size are those of that table, while D and trimming were read from the DNA. There are about 53,000 clones in the sample; approximately 84% occur only once, and 14% to 15% lies in the top ten. This record comes from a study of blood T cell repertoires in COVID-19. Overall study context: The cDNA or gDNA used as material had been derived from T cells, B-cell-depleted T cells, or PBMCs.

The clonotype comes from a human donor with active or convalescent COVID-19. The donor label of this sample is uncertain. V and J are TRBV7-9 and TRBJ2-3; D call uncertain. The sequenced material came from peripheral blood. The CDR3 reads CASSPGLGTDTQYF. The CDR3 DNA is TGTGCCAGCTCGCCCGGGTTAGGCACAGATACGCAGTATTTT.